This paragraph reports one TCR beta chain. The target antigen is unknown. TCRB transcripts that were expressed got sequenced, as all of the isolated RNA had been reverse transcribed. Roughly 3.6 million reads were obtained on average from naive, central memory and regulatory T cell samples. Libraries were prepared by immunoSEQ multiplex PCR; TCRdb keeps only in-frame clonotypes and omits some of them. Found here are 550,000 to 850,000 clones, over 10% of them singletons; the top ten hold approximately 0.022%. This sample is drawn from a study of beta chain features in type 1 diabetes. Regarding the study as a whole: TCRB CDR3s from Type 1 diabetes patients were moderately but significantly shorter in all four CD4+ subsets.

Per the germline V gene, CDR1 is SEHNR and CDR2 is FQNEAQ (reference sequence). V shed 5 bases and J shed 0 bases, with 13 bases lying between them. There are 16 residues in the CDR3. In total, each donor contributed a single heparinised blood draw that averaged roughly 100 mL. A sort by CD45RO/CCR7/CD25/CD127/CD95/CD27 yielded CD4+ naive, central memory, regulatory and stem cell-like memory cells. This sequence originates from a man between 18 and 29 years old with type 1 diabetes. The sample taken for sequencing was naive CD4+ T cells from blood. J is TRBJ2-2 and V is TRBV7-9; D may be TRBD1 (6 bases). CDR3 sequence: CASSTSRGTNTGELFF. The CDR3 region has the DNA TGTGCCAGCAGCACCTCCAGGGGTACGAACACCGGGGAGCTGTTTTTT.